The following is a T cell receptor (beta chain) sequence with its context. What this receptor recognizes is not known. Within one base of it there is no much larger clone, and no base qualities were kept. This entry comes from a study of CD4+ T cells in melanoma (dated 2022 in TCRdb). Background on the whole study: The study examined neoantigen-specific CD4+ T cells in human melanoma.

Broader findings and caveats from the paper: The report described a correlation between neoantigen-specific CD4+ T cells and the function of CD8+ T cells, macrophages and B cells. Neoantigen-specific CD4+ T cells in melanoma were reported to have a range of differentiation states.

The germline V gene encodes CDR1 MNHEY and CDR2 SVGAGI. The CDR3, cysteine through phenylalanine, is 15 amino acids long. Only the CDR3 DNA stays, 45 bases, in frame from base 1. V and J are truncated by 6 bases and 2 bases respectively, leaving an intervening sequence of 14 bases. The library was produced with the immunoSEQ multiplex PCR assay. TCRdb obtained this table from immuneACCESS and retained in-frame rearrangements with V and J assigned. These tables miss some clones; where compared with another copy, unresolved V genes account for less than half of the shortfall, and the remainder is unexplained. In all, the sample holds roughly 10,000 clones, and around 62% of those were seen once. Approximately 24% of the sample comes from the top ten. Donors were patients with melanoma.

The receptor was derived from a human donor with melanoma. The sequenced sample was cells from a culture (not recorded whether cultured in vitro). In this chain, TRBV6-5 is recombined with TRBJ1-3; the D gene cannot be named for sure. The DNA is as follows: TGTGCCAGCAGCCAGCCCGGGAGCCCTGGAAACACCATATATTTT. This codes for CASSQPGSPGNTIYF.